This T cell receptor (beta chain) derives from a study of blood T cell repertoires in COVID-19. The ends were cut back, 2 bases at V and 1 base at J, with 9 bases in the middle. Germline assignment: CDR1 MNHEY and CDR2 SVGAGI. The CDR3 runs to 14 residues. One Seattle source followed patients from active infection through their disease course. Sequencing was performed with immunoSEQ multiplex PCR; in TCRdb, only in-frame clones are kept and a portion is missing. The data show about 350,000 clones, 65% to 90% seen once. V is TRBV6-5 and J is TRBJ2-7; D is perhaps TRBD1 (6 bases). The sequenced sample consisted of peripheral blood. This clonotype originated in a woman aged 60-75 years with COVID-19, enrolled during active disease. For the CDR3, the DNA is TGTGCCAGCAGTTACCAGGGGCCTTCCTACGAGCAGTACTTC. Protein: CASSYQGPSYEQYF.